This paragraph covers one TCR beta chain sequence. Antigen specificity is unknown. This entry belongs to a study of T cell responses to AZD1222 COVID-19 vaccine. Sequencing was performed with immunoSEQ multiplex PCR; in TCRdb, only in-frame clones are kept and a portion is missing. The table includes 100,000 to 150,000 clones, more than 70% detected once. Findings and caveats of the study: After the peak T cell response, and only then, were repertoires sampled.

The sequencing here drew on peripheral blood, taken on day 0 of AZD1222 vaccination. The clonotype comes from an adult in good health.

Here the CDR3 DNA reads TGTGCCAGCAGCAAAGCAAAAGGGCTTCGGGATACGCAGTATTTT. Protein: CASSKAKGLRDTQYF. The chain employs TRBV21-1 and TRBJ2-3. TRBV21-1 counts as a pseudogene. There are 15 residues in the CDR3.